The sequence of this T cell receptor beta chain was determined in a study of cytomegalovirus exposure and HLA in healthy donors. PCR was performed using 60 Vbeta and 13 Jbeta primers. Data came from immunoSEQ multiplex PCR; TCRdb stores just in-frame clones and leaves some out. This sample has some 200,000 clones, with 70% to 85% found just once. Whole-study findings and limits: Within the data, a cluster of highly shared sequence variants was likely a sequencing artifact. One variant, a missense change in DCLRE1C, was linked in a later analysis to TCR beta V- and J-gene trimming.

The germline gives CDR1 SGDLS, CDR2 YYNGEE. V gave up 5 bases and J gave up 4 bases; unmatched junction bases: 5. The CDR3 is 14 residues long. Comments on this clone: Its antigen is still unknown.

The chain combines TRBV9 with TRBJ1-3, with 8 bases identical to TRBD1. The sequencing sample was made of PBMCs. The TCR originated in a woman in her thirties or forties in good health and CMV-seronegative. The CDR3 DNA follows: TGTGCCAGCAGAGGACAGGGCTTGGGAAACACCATATATTTT. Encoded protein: CASRGQGLGNTIYF.